Below, 19 T cell receptor beta chains from the same sample are listed, as sequenced in a study of cytomegalovirus exposure and HLA in healthy donors. Primers: 60 Vbeta forward and 13 Jbeta reverse. Profiled with immunoSEQ multiplex PCR; TCRdb holds only in-frame clones, not every one. This repertoire shows some 76,000 clones, approximately 84% found once; its top ten account for 2.4%. The sequenced material came from PBMCs. The receptors derive from a woman between 50 and 59 years old in good health and CMV-seronegative.

The chain carries TRBV6-1 and TRBJ2-3; 10 bases match TRBD2. Germline CDR1 reads MNHNS; CDR2 reads SASEGT. Trimming cost V 3 bases and J 5 bases; bases outside gene matches: 11. The CDR3 extends over 17 amino acids. The CDR3 DNA reads TGTGCCAGCAGTGAGCAACTAGCGGGGACGTCGGGAGATACGCAGTATTTT. It specifies CASSEQLAGTSGDTQYF.

The genes are TRBV7-2 and TRBJ1-1; D call uncertain. The germline V gene encodes CDR1 SGHTA and CDR2 FQGNSA. The V end lost 8 bases, the J end lost 5 bases, and 24 bases lay between the germline ends. This CDR3 is built from 16 residues. CDR3 in amino acids: CASHRVIAGRRTEAFF. The CDR3 region has the DNA TGTGCCAGCCATCGAGTTATTGCTGGGAGGAGGACTGAAGCTTTCTTT.

The chain couples TRBV4-1 to TRBJ1-6, with 10 positions matching TRBD1. J lost 8 bases, V lost 1 base, and 11 bases had no gene match. Germline V lookup: CDR1 MGHRA, CDR2 YSYEKL. This CDR3 comprises 18 residues. As DNA, the CDR3 is TGCGCCAGCAGCCAAGTGATCGACAGGGGGCGCAGGGATTCACCCCTCCACTTT. This sequence encodes CASSQVIDRGRRDSPLHF.

This CDR3 is CASSLGAGEGNTIYF. DNA of the CDR3: TGCGCCAGCAGCTTGGGGGCAGGGGAAGGAAACACCATATATTTT. This chain links TRBV5-1 with TRBJ1-3, with D possibly matching TRBD1 (6 bases). The CDR3 extends over 15 amino acids. V was pared by 0 bases and J by 4 bases, with 11 bases between. The germline V gene encodes CDR1 SGHRS and CDR2 YFSETQ.

The chain joins TRBV7-9 to TRBJ2-3, with 8 bases aligning to TRBD2. This CDR3 contains 16 residues. Germline trimming cut 0 bases from V and 2 bases from J; bases unmatched to any gene: 4. Germline CDR1 is SEHNR and CDR2 is FQNEAQ (reference sequence). CDR3 bases: TGTGCCAGCAGCTTAGCGCTAGCGGGCCCCACAGATACGCAGTATTTT. As protein: CASSLALAGPTDTQYF.

As regards this clone: A junction boundary mismatches the germline segment, possibly from a read error. The chain couples TRBV6-1 to TRBJ2-5, with 10 nucleotides matching TRBD2. The germline V gene encodes CDR1 MNHNS and CDR2 SASEGT. There are 15 residues in the CDR3. The CDR3 sequence: CASSELAGSQETQHF. CDR3 DNA sequence: TGTGCCAGCAGCGAACTAGCGGGGTCTCAAGAGACCCAGCACTTC.

The chain carries TRBV4-2 and TRBJ2-6; TRBD1 aligns across 7 bases. CDR3 length equals 17 residues. With V trimmed by 8 bases and J by 1 base, 11 bases remained unmatched. Germline values: CDR1 LGHNA, CDR2 YNFKEQ. CDR3: CASRSPGQISGANVLTF. In DNA form, the CDR3 reads TGTGCCAGCCGCAGCCCGGGACAGATTTCTGGGGCCAACGTCCTGACTTTC.

V usage is TRBV9 and J usage is TRBJ2-3; TRBD2 might be the D (7 bases). Germline values: CDR1 SGDLS, CDR2 YYNGEE. Between the trimmed V and J ends, which lost 2 bases and 4 bases, there was a span of 11 bases. The CDR3 has 14 residues. The CDR3 spells CASSVWEGADTQYF. Here the CDR3 DNA reads TGTGCCAGCAGCGTGTGGGAGGGGGCAGATACGCAGTATTTT.

The V gene is TRBV10-3, the J gene TRBJ1-1; 9 bases line up with TRBD1. The CDR3 length is 13 residues. The germline V gene has CDR1 ENHRY and CDR2 SYGVKD. The V and J ends lost 10 bases and 3 bases, in that order; junction bases with no gene match: 6. CDR3 nucleotides: TGTGCCACTGGGGACAGGGCCGACACTGAAGCTTTCTTT. Amino acid sequence: CATGDRADTEAFF.

The V gene is TRBV5-1, the J gene TRBJ1-1; weak D call: TRBD1 (6 bases). This CDR3 is built from 16 residues. Per germline, CDR1 SGHRS and CDR2 YFSETQ. Trimming removed 3 bases at V and 2 bases at J, with 17 bases between. CDR3 residues: CASSSGGAGANTEAFF. CDR3 bases: TGCGCCAGCAGCTCGGGGGGCGCGGGCGCAAACACTGAAGCTTTCTTT.

The V and J genes are TRBV10-3 and TRBJ1-2; D remains unclear. The CDR3 sequence is 13 residues long. The V and J ends lost 7 bases and 10 bases respectively, with 19 bases between them. Per germline, CDR1 ENHRY and CDR2 SYGVKD. The CDR3, as DNA: TGTGCCATCACTGTAGACCCCCGGGAGGTCTACACCTTC. The encoded protein is CAITVDPREVYTF.

The chain carries TRBV5-1 and TRBJ2-1; 10 bases line up with TRBD2. Germline V gene sequence: CDR1 SGHRS, CDR2 YFSETQ. V trimming: 3 bases; J trimming: 10 bases; junction bases outside the gene matches: 7. The CDR3 totals 14 residues. CDR3 loop: CASSWLAGVEEQFF. The CDR3 nucleotides read TGCGCCAGCAGCTGGCTAGCGGGAGTAGAGGAGCAGTTCTTC.

V usage is TRBV7-2 and J usage is TRBJ2-1, with 8 positions matching TRBD1. Trimming cost V 4 bases and J 1 base; bases outside gene matches: 3. From germline, CDR1 is SGHTA and CDR2 FQGNSA. The CDR3 runs to 15 residues. The CDR3 region is CASSSGTGSYNEQFF. CDR3 nucleotide sequence: TGTGCCAGCAGCTCCGGGACAGGTTCCTACAATGAGCAGTTCTTC.

The chain joins TRBV7-8 to TRBJ1-2; 8 bases fit TRBD1. The germline V gene encodes CDR1 SGHVS and CDR2 FQNEAQ. V lost 1 base and J lost 6; bases outside the gene matches: 7. The length of the CDR3 is 15 residues. The CDR3: CASSLGFAGGNGYTF. The CDR3, as DNA: TGTGCCAGCAGCTTAGGGTTCGCAGGGGGCAATGGCTACACCTTC.

J is TRBJ1-1 and V is TRBV19, with a weak D call TRBD1 (6 bases). This CDR3 comprises 15 residues. Germline V CDR1 and CDR2: LNHDA, SQIVND (reference sequence). Trimming removed 3 bases at V and 0 bases at J, with 11 bases between. The CDR3 loop is CASSIWAGVNTEAFF. The DNA for the CDR3 is TGTGCCAGTAGTATCTGGGCAGGGGTGAACACTGAAGCTTTCTTT.

The CDR3 sequence: CASSVGRGAPEAFF. The CDR3 DNA follows: TGTGCCAGCAGTGTAGGTCGGGGGGCCCCTGAAGCTTTCTTT. The genes are TRBV2 and TRBJ1-1; the D gene is possibly TRBD1 (6 bases). CDR1 and CDR2 from the germline V gene are SNHLY and FYNNEI. The CDR3 contains 14 residues. V was cut by 4 bases and J by 6 bases, with 15 bases left in between.

This rearrangement joins TRBV5-1 to TRBJ2-5; 9 bases are shared with TRBD1. V shed 7 bases and J 5 bases; nucleotides not matched to a gene: 9. This CDR3 has 14 residues. CDR1 and CDR2 from the germline V gene are SGHRS and YFSETQ. The CDR3 region has the DNA TGCGCCAGCGCCTACGGACAGGGGATGGAGACCCAGTACTTC. Protein: CASAYGQGMETQYF. Filled out from reference TRBV5-1 and TRBJ2-5, the complete variable domain reads KAGVTQTPRYLIKTRGQQVTLSCSPISGHRSVSWYQQTPGQGLQFLFEYFSETQRNKGNFPGRFSGRQFSNSRSEMNVSTLELGDSALYLCASAYGQGMETQYFGPGTRLLVL.

The chain links TRBV7-2 to TRBJ1-2; 10 nucleotides agree with TRBD1. With 5 bases clipped from V and 8 bases from J, the junction kept 8 bases outside the gene matches. The CDR3 totals 14 residues. The germline V gene encodes CDR1 SGHTA and CDR2 FQGNSA. Here the CDR3 DNA reads TGTGCCAGCAGCCCGCCCGGGACAGGGGAAGGCTACACCTTC. This translates into CASSPPGTGEGYTF.

This clone was counted between two and nine times. V usage is TRBV7-2 and J usage is TRBJ1-1, with a possible D match to TRBD1 (5 bases). Trimming took off 2 bases at V and 1 base at J, with 8 bases between the two ends. The CDR3 extends over 14 amino acids. Germline values: CDR1 SGHTA, CDR2 FQGNSA. The CDR3 protein is CASSLQGGNTEAFF. In nucleotides, the CDR3 is TGTGCCAGCAGCTTACAGGGAGGGAACACTGAAGCTTTCTTT.